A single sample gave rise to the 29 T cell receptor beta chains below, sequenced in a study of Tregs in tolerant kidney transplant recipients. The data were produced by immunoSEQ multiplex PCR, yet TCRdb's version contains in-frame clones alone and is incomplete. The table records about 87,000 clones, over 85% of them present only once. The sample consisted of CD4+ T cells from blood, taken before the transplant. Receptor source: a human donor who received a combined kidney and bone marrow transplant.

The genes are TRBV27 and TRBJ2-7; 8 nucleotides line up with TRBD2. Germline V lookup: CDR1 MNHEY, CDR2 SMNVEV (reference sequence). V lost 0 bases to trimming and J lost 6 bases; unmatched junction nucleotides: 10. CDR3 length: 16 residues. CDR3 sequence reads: CASSLSPDSGGAEQYF. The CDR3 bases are TGTGCCAGCAGTTTATCCCCGGACAGCGGGGGTGCCGAGCAGTACTTC.

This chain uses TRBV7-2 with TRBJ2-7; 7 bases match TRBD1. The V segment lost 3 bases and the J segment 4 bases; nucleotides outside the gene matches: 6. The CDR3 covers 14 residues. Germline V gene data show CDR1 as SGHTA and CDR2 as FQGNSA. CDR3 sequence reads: CASSLGRGIYEQYF. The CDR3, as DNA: TGTGCCAGCAGCTTGGGCAGGGGGATTTACGAGCAGTACTTC.

The CDR3, as DNA: TGTGCCAGCAGCCGTCCCGGGACAGGGAAGTACGCGACTAATGAAAAACTGTTTTTT. Translation: CASSRPGTGKYATNEKLFF. J is TRBJ1-4 and V is TRBV5-4; 9 bases agree with TRBD1. Germline CDR1 is SGHNT and CDR2 is YYREEE (reference sequence). V shed 4 bases and J 2 bases; nucleotides not matched to a gene: 15. The CDR3 totals 19 residues.

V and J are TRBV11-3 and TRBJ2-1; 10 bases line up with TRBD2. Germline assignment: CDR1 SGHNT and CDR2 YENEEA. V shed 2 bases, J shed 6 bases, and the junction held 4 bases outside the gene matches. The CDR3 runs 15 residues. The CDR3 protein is CASSLFSGRPNEQFF. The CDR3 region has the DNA TGTGCCAGCAGCTTATTTAGCGGGAGGCCCAATGAGCAGTTCTTC.

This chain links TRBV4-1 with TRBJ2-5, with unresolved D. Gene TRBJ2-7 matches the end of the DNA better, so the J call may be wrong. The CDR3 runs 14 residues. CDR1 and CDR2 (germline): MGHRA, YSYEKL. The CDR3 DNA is TGCGCCAGCAGCCTCCCTCCGGAGAGTGACGAGCAGTACTTC. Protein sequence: CASSLPPESDEQYF.

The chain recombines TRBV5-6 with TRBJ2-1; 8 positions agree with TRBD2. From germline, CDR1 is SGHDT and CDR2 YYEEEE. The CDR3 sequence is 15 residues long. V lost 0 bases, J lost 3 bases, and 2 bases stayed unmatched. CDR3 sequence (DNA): TGTGCCAGCAGCTTGGTGGCGGGGGGCTACAATGAGCAGTTCTTC. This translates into CASSLVAGGYNEQFF.

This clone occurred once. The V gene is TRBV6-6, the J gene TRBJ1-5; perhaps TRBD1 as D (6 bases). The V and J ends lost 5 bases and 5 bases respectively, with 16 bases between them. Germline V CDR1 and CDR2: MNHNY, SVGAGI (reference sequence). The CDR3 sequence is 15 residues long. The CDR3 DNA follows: TGTGCCAGCAGTCCCGACAGGCCCGTCCATCAGCCCCAGCATTTT. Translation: CASSPDRPVHQPQHF.

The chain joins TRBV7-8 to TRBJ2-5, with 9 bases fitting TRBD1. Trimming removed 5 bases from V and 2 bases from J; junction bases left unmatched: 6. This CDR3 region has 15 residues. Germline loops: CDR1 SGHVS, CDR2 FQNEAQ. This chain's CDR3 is CASSVDRGWQETQYF. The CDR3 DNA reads TGTGCCAGCAGCGTCGACAGGGGGTGGCAAGAGACCCAGTACTTC.

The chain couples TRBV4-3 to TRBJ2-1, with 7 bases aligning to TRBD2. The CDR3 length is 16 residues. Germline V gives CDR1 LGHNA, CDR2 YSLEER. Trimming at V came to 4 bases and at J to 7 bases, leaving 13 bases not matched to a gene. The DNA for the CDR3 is TGCGCCAGCAGCCGGGGCGGGACTACGGTCGGGAATGAGCAGTTCTTC. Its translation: CASSRGGTTVGNEQFF.

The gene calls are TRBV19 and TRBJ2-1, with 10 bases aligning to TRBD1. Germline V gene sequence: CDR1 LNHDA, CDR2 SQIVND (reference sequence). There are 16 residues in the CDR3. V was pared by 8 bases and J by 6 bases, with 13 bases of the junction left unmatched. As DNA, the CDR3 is TGTGCCAGTCATGTATCCCGGGACAGGGGATTCAATGAGCAGTTCTTC. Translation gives CASHVSRDRGFNEQFF.

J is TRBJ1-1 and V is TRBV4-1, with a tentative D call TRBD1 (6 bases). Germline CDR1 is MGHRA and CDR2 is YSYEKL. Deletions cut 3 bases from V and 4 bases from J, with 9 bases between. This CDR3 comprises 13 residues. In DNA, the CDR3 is TGCGCCAGCAGCCAGTTAGGGGGCACTGAAGCTTTCTTT. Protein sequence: CASSQLGGTEAFF.

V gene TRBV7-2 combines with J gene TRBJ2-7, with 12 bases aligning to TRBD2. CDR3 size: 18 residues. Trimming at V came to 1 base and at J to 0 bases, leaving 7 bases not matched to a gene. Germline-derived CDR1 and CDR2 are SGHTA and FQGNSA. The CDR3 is CASSLGGLAGPNSYEQYF. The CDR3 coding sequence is TGTGCCAGCAGCTTAGGCGGACTAGCGGGGCCTAACTCCTACGAGCAGTACTTC.

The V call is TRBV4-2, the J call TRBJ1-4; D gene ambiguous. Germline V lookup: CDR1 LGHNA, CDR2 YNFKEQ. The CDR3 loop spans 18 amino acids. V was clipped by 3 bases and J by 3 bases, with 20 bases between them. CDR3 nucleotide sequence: TGTGCCAGCAGCCATCCACACAGCCCCTTAGGTCCTAATGAAAAACTGTTTTTT. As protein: CASSHPHSPLGPNEKLFF.

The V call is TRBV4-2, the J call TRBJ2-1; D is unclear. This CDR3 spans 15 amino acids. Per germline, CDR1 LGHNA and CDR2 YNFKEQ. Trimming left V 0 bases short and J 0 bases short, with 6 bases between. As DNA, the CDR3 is TGTGCCAGCAGCCAAGACTACGGCTCCTACAATGAGCAGTTCTTC. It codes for CASSQDYGSYNEQFF.

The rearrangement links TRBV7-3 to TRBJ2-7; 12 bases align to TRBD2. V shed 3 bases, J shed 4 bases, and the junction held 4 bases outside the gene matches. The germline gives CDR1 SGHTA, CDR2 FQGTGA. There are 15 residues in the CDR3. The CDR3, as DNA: TGTGCCAGCAGCTTCGGACTAGCGGGGTCGTACGAGCAGTACTTC. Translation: CASSFGLAGSYEQYF.

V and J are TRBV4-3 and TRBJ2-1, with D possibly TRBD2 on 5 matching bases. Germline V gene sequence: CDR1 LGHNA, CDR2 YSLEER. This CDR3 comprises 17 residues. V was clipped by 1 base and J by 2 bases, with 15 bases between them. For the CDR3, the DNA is TGCGCCAGCAGCCAAGGGTTAGCTACGGGGACCTACAATGAGCAGTTCTTC. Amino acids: CASSQGLATGTYNEQFF.

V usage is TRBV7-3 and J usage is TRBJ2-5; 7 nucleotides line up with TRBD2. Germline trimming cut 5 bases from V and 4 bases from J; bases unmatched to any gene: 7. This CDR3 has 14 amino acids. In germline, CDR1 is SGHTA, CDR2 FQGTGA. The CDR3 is CASSISGEGETQYF. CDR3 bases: TGTGCCAGCAGCATATCGGGGGAGGGAGAGACCCAGTACTTC.

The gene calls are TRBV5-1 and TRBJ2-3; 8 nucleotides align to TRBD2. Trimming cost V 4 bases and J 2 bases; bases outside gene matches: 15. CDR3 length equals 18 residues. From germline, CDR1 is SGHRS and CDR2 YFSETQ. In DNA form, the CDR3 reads TGCGCCAGCAGCCTACGCAGCGGGGGCAATATTGTCACAGATACGCAGTATTTT. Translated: CASSLRSGGNIVTDTQYF.

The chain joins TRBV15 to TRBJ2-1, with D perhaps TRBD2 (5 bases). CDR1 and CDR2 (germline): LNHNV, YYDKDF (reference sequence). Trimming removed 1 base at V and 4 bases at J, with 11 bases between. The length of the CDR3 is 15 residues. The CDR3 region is CATSRALGRYNEQFF. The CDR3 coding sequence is TGTGCCACCAGCAGAGCCCTAGGGAGATACAATGAGCAGTTCTTC.

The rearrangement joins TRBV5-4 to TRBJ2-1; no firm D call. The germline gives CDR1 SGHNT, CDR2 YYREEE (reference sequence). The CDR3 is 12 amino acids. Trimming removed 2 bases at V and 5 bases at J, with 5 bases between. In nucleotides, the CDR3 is TGTGCCAGCAGCTTCTTTAACAATGAGCAGTTCTTC. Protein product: CASSFFNNEQFF.

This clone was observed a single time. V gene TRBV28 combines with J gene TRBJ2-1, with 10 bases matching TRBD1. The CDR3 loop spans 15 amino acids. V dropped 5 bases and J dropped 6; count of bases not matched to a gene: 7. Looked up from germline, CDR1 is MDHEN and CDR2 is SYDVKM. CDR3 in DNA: TGTGCCAGCAGTATGCCGGGACAGGGGTCCAATGAGCAGTTCTTC. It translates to CASSMPGQGSNEQFF.

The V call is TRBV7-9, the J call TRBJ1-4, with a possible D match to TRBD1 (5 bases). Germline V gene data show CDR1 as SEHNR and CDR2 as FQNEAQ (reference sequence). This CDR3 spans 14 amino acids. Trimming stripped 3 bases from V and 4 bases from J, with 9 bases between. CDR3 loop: CASSFGGVNEKLFF. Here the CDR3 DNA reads TGTGCCAGCAGCTTTGGGGGGGTTAATGAAAAACTGTTTTTT.

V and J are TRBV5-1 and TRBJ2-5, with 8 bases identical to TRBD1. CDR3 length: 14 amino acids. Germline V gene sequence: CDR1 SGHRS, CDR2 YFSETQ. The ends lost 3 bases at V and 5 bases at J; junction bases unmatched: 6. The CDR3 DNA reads TGCGCCAGCAGCTCCTGGACAGGGAAGGAGACCCAGTACTTC. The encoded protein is CASSSWTGKETQYF. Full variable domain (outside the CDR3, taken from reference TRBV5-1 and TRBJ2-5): KAGVTQTPRYLIKTRGQQVTLSCSPISGHRSVSWYQQTPGQGLQFLFEYFSETQRNKGNFPGRFSGRQFSNSRSEMNVSTLELGDSALYLCASSSWTGKETQYFGPGTRLLVL.

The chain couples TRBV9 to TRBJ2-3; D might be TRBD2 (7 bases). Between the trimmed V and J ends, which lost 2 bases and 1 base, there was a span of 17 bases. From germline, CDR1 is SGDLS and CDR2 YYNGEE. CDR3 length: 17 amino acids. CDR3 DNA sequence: TGTGCCAGCAGCGTCCCTCGGCAAGGGGGGGGCACAGATACGCAGTATTTT. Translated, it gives CASSVPRQGGGTDTQYF.

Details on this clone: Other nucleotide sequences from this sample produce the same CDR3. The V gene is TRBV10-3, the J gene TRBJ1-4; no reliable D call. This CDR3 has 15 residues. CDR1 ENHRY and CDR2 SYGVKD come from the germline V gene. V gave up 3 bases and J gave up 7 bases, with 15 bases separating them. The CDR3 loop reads CAISDYSVAGEKLFF. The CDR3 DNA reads TGTGCCATCAGTGATTATTCAGTGGCGGGTGAAAAACTGTTTTTT.

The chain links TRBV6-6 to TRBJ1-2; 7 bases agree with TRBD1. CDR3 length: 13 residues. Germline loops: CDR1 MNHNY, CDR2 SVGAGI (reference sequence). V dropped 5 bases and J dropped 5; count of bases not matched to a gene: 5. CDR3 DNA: TGTGCCAGCAGTAAGGGGACAGATTATGGCTACACCTTC. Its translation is CASSKGTDYGYTF.

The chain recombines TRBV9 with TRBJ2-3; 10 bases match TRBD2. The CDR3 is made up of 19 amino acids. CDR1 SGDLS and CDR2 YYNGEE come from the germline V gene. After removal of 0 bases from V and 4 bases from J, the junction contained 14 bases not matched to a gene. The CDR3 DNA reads TGTGCCAGCAGCGTAGCTCTTAAGACTAGCGGGTCACTCTCAGATACGCAGTATTTT. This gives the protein CASSVALKTSGSLSDTQYF.

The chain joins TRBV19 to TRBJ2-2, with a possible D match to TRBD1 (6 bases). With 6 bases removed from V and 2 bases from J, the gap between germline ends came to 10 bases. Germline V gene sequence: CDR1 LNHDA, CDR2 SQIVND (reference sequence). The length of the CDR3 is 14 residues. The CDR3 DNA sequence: TGTGCCAGTAGGGACAGTCCTAACACCGGGGAGCTGTTTTTT. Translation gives CASRDSPNTGELFF.

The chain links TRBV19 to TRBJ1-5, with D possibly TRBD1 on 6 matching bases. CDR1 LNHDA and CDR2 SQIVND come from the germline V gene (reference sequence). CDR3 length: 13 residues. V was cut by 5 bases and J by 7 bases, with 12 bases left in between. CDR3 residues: CASSRQARQPQHF. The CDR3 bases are TGTGCCAGTAGTCGACAGGCTAGACAGCCCCAGCATTTT.